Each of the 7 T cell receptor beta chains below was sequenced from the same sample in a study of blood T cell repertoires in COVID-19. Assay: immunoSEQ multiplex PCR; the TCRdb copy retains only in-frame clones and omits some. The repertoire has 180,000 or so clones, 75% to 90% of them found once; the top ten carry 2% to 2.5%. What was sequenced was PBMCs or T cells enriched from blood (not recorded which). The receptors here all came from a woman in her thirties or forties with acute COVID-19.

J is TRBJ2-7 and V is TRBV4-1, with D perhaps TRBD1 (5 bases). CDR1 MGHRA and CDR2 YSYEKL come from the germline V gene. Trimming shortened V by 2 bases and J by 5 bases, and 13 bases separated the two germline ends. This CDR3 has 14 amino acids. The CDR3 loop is CASSQSGRVNEQYF. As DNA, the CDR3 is TGCGCCAGCAGCCAATCAGGGCGAGTTAACGAGCAGTACTTC.

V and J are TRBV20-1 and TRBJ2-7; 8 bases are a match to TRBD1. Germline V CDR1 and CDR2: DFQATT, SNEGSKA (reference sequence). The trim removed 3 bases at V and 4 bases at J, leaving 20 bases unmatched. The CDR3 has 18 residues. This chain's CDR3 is CSASITGGFGTGVYEQYF. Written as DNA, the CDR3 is TGCAGTGCTAGTATCACTGGTGGGTTTGGGACAGGCGTATACGAGCAGTACTTC.

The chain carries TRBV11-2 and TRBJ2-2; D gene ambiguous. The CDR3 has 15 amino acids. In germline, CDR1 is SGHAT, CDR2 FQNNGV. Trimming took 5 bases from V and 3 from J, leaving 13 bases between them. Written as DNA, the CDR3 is TGTGCCAGCAGCCCAAGGCGGTCGGACACCGGGGAGCTGTTTTTT. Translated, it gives CASSPRRSDTGELFF.

This chain's CDR3 is CASSPRPGFISNQPQHF. In DNA, the CDR3 is TGTGCCAGCAGCCCACGGCCGGGGTTCATTAGCAATCAGCCCCAGCATTTT. J is TRBJ1-5 and V is TRBV6-2 or TRBV6-3; D is undetermined. In germline, CDR1 is MNHEY, CDR2 SVGEGT. The V end lost 6 bases, the J end lost 0 bases, and 18 bases lay between the germline ends. The CDR3 length is 17 residues.

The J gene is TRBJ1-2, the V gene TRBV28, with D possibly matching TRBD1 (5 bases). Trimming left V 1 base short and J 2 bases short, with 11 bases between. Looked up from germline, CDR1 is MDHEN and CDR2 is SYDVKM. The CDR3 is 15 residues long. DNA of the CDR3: TGTGCCAGCAGTTTATCTGGACAACAAAACTATGGCTACACCTTC. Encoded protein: CASSLSGQQNYGYTF.

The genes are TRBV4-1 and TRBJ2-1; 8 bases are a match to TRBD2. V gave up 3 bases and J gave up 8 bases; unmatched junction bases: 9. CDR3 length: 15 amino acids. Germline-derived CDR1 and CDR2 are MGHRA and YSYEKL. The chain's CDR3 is CASSHWRTSTDEQFF. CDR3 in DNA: TGCGCCAGCAGCCATTGGAGGACTAGCACAGATGAGCAGTTCTTC.

CDR3 DNA: TGCGCCAGCAGCCATCGGCTAGCGGAGAACACCGGGGAGCTGTTTTTT. Its protein product is CASSHRLAENTGELFF. The V and J genes are TRBV4-1 and TRBJ2-2; 7 nucleotides align to TRBD2. CDR1 and CDR2 (germline): MGHRA, YSYEKL. The CDR3 has 16 amino acids. J gave up 1 base and V 3 bases, and 5 bases lay outside the gene matches.